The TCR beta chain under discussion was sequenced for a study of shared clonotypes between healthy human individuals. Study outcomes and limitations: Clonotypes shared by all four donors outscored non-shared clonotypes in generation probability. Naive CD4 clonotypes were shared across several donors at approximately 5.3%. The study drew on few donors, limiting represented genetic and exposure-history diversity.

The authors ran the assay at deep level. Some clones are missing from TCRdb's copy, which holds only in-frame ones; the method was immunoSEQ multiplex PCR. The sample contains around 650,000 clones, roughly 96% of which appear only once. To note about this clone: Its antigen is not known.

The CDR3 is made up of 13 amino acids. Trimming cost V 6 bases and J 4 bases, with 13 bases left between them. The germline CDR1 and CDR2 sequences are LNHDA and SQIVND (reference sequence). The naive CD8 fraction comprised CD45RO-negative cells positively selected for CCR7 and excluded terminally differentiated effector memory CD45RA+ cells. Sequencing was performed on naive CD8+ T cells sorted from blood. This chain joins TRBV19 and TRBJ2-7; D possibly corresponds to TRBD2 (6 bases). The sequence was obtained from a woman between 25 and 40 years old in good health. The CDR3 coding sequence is TGTGCCAGTAGCCCCGGGACTTTATACGAGCAGTACTTC. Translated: CASSPGTLYEQYF.